Listed below are T cell receptor beta chains from one sample, sequenced in a study of T cells after yellow fever vaccination. Each CDR3 protein gets one entry after TCRdb re-called the 5' RACE reads with MiXCR. Here the sample spans 300,000 or so distinct CDR3 sequences, approximately 4.2% being singletons. Source: PBMCs, taken 5 days after the yellow fever booster vaccination. The receptors stem from a man between 18 and 35 years old who received the YFV17D yellow fever vaccine. The CDR3 runs from the conserved cysteine through the conserved F or W. A D gene is named only where the DNA matches it firmly. Some rows mark clone size as missing; the rest say once, few, many or name a class of expanded clone.

j_call: TRBJ1-1
clone_size: .
v_call: TRBV27
d_call: .
cdr3_aa: CASSLSAGPNTEAFF
cdr3_nt: TGTGCCAGCAGTTTATCGGCAGGCCCGAACACTGAAGCTTTCTTT

j_call: TRBJ2-1
clone_size: many
v_call: TRBV20-1
d_call: .
cdr3_aa: CSASGGRATNEQFF
cdr3_nt: TGCAGTGCTAGCGGGGGCCGCGCTACCAATGAGCAGTTCTTC

j_call: TRBJ1-6
clone_size: few
v_call: TRBV20-1
d_call: .
cdr3_aa: CSAIGSPSLHF
cdr3_nt: TGCAGTGCTATAGGCTCCCCATCCCTCCACTTT

j_call: TRBJ1-5
clone_size: few
v_call: TRBV7-2
d_call: .
cdr3_aa: CASSFGGQRNQPQHF
cdr3_nt: TGTGCCAGCAGCTTCGGGGGACAACGCAATCAGCCCCAGCATTTT

j_call: TRBJ2-7
clone_size: few
v_call: TRBV7-3
d_call: TRBD1
cdr3_aa: CASGTGGRGEQYF
cdr3_nt: TGTGCCAGCGGGACAGGGGGCCGGGGCGAGCAGTACTTC

j_call: TRBJ2-1
clone_size: many
v_call: TRBV7-6
d_call: .
cdr3_aa: CASSLLGPNEQFF
cdr3_nt: TGTGCCAGCAGCCTGCTCGGGCCCAATGAGCAGTTCTTC

j_call: TRBJ1-2
clone_size: few
v_call: TRBV18
d_call: .
cdr3_aa: CASSMSGTTNYGYTF
cdr3_nt: TGTGCCAGCTCAATGTCCGGGACAACTAACTATGGCTACACCTTC

j_call: TRBJ2-1
clone_size: many
v_call: TRBV7-6
d_call: TRBD2
cdr3_aa: CASSRGGADEQFF
cdr3_nt: TGTGCCAGCAGCCGCGGGGGGGCGGATGAGCAGTTCTTC

j_call: TRBJ1-1
clone_size: few
v_call: TRBV20-1
d_call: .
cdr3_aa: CSARRQVMNTEAFF
cdr3_nt: TGCAGTGCTAGGAGACAGGTTATGAACACTGAAGCTTTCTTT

j_call: TRBJ2-3
clone_size: .
v_call: TRBV3-1
d_call: .
cdr3_aa: CASSRAGDTDTQYF
cdr3_nt: TGTGCCAGCAGCCGGGCCGGAGACACAGATACGCAGTATTTT

j_call: TRBJ1-2
clone_size: few
v_call: TRBV21-1
d_call: .
cdr3_aa: CASSNLPHGSHSNYGYTF
cdr3_nt: TGTGCCAGCAGCAACCTCCCCCATGGCAGCCACTCTAACTATGGCTACACCTTC

j_call: TRBJ1-3
clone_size: many
v_call: TRBV5-1
d_call: .
cdr3_aa: CASRETTGNTIYF
cdr3_nt: TGCGCCAGCCGGGAGACTACTGGAAACACCATATATTTT

j_call: TRBJ1-6
clone_size: .
v_call: TRBV3-1
d_call: .
cdr3_aa: CASSHGAHGTPLHF
cdr3_nt: TGTGCCAGCAGCCACGGCGCCCACGGGACACCCCTCCACTTT

j_call: TRBJ2-2
clone_size: few
v_call: TRBV18
d_call: .
cdr3_aa: CASSPLLTGELFF
cdr3_nt: TGTGCCAGCTCACCACTACTCACCGGGGAGCTGTTTTTT

j_call: TRBJ1-4
clone_size: many
v_call: TRBV7-9
d_call: TRBD1
cdr3_aa: CASSPGGTGRTTNEKLFF
cdr3_nt: TGTGCCAGCAGCCCAGGGGGGACTGGGAGGACGACTAATGAAAAACTGTTTTTT

j_call: TRBJ2-5
clone_size: .
v_call: TRBV4-3
d_call: .
cdr3_aa: CASSQYHHQETQYF
cdr3_nt: TGCGCCAGCAGCCAATATCATCACCAAGAGACCCAGTACTTC

j_call: TRBJ1-5
clone_size: few
v_call: TRBV4-1
d_call: TRBD1
cdr3_aa: CASSPPGQGVHQPQHF
cdr3_nt: TGCGCCAGCAGCCCGCCGGGACAGGGGGTCCATCAGCCCCAGCATTTT

j_call: TRBJ1-1
clone_size: .
v_call: TRBV7-9
d_call: .
cdr3_aa: CASSQPRFMNTEAFF
cdr3_nt: TGTGCCAGCAGCCAACCCAGGTTCATGAACACTGAAGCTTTCTTT

j_call: TRBJ2-3
clone_size: few
v_call: TRBV20-1
d_call: TRBD2
cdr3_aa: CSASIPRGSRGGTDTQYF
cdr3_nt: TGCAGTGCTAGTATCCCACGGGGGAGCCGGGGGGGCACAGATACGCAGTATTTT

j_call: TRBJ1-2
clone_size: few
v_call: TRBV3-1
d_call: .
cdr3_aa: CASSQEGLWDNYGYTF
cdr3_nt: TGTGCCAGCAGCCAAGAGGGTCTCTGGGATAACTATGGCTACACCTTC

j_call: TRBJ2-3
clone_size: few
v_call: TRBV3-1
d_call: TRBD1
cdr3_aa: CASSQQRWGRGILADTQYF
cdr3_nt: TGTGCCAGCAGCCAACAAAGGTGGGGCAGGGGGATTTTGGCAGATACGCAGTATTTT

j_call: TRBJ1-1
clone_size: many
v_call: TRBV7-3
d_call: .
cdr3_aa: CASSAGYTEAFF
cdr3_nt: TGTGCCAGCAGCGCGGGCTACACTGAAGCTTTCTTT

j_call: TRBJ1-6
clone_size: once
v_call: TRBV6-6
d_call: TRBD1
cdr3_aa: CASGDRVDNSPLHF
cdr3_nt: TGTGCCAGCGGGGACAGGGTGGACAATTCACCCCTCCACTTT

j_call: TRBJ2-1
clone_size: few
v_call: TRBV7-9
d_call: .
cdr3_aa: CASGRNNEQFF
cdr3_nt: TGTGCCAGCGGGCGGAACAATGAGCAGTTCTTC

j_call: TRBJ1-1
clone_size: few
v_call: TRBV19
d_call: .
cdr3_aa: CASSRSRVNTEAFF
cdr3_nt: TGTGCCAGTAGTCGTTCCAGGGTGAACACTGAAGCTTTCTTT

j_call: TRBJ2-7
clone_size: .
v_call: TRBV4-3
d_call: .
cdr3_aa: CASSPINDGIYEQYF
cdr3_nt: TGCGCCAGCAGCCCCATCAACGACGGGATCTACGAGCAGTACTTC

j_call: TRBJ2-1
clone_size: few
v_call: TRBV20-1
d_call: .
cdr3_aa: CSASLHRGASYNEQFF
cdr3_nt: TGCAGTGCTAGTCTTCACCGGGGGGCCTCCTACAATGAGCAGTTCTTC

j_call: TRBJ1-6
clone_size: .
v_call: TRBV7-3
d_call: TRBD1
cdr3_aa: CASSPTGSVSSPLHF
cdr3_nt: TGTGCCAGCAGCCCGACAGGGTCGGTGAGCTCACCCCTCCACTTT

j_call: TRBJ1-1
clone_size: many
v_call: TRBV15
d_call: .
cdr3_aa: CATSRDSENTEAFF
cdr3_nt: TGTGCCACCAGCAGAGATTCGGAGAACACTGAAGCTTTCTTT

j_call: TRBJ1-1
clone_size: .
v_call: TRBV5-5
d_call: TRBD1
cdr3_aa: CASSTDRGWTEAFF
cdr3_nt: TGTGCCAGCAGCACTGACAGGGGATGGACTGAAGCTTTCTTT

j_call: TRBJ2-3
clone_size: .
v_call: TRBV29-1
d_call: .
cdr3_aa: CSADSGGWADTQYF
cdr3_nt: TGCAGCGCAGACAGCGGCGGGTGGGCAGATACGCAGTATTTT

j_call: TRBJ1-6
clone_size: .
v_call: TRBV4-3
d_call: .
cdr3_aa: CASSQDKVHLNSPLHF
cdr3_nt: TGCGCCAGCAGCCAAGATAAAGTCCACCTAAATTCACCCCTCCACTTT

j_call: TRBJ1-1
clone_size: many
v_call: TRBV12-3/TRBV12-4
d_call: .
cdr3_aa: CASSFHAPEAFF
cdr3_nt: TGTGCCAGCAGTTTCCACGCGCCTGAAGCTTTCTTT

j_call: TRBJ2-1
clone_size: .
v_call: TRBV15
d_call: .
cdr3_aa: CATSRELSVEQFF
cdr3_nt: TGTGCCACCAGCAGAGAACTTTCCGTGGAGCAGTTCTTC

j_call: TRBJ2-1
clone_size: .
v_call: TRBV6-1
d_call: .
cdr3_aa: CASSEKGRGGEQFF
cdr3_nt: TGTGCCAGCAGTGAAAAAGGCAGGGGCGGGGAGCAGTTCTTC

j_call: TRBJ1-1
clone_size: many
v_call: TRBV7-9
d_call: TRBD1
cdr3_aa: CASSFTGGTEAFF
cdr3_nt: TGTGCCAGCAGCTTCACAGGGGGCACTGAAGCTTTCTTT

j_call: TRBJ2-7
clone_size: few
v_call: TRBV2
d_call: TRBD1
cdr3_aa: CASLRDRAYEQYF
cdr3_nt: TGTGCCAGCCTCCGGGACAGGGCCTACGAGCAGTACTTC

j_call: TRBJ2-4
clone_size: many
v_call: TRBV7-2
d_call: .
cdr3_aa: CASSFEDDIQYF
cdr3_nt: TGTGCCAGCAGCTTCGAGGACGACATTCAGTACTTC

j_call: TRBJ2-1
clone_size: few
v_call: TRBV3-1
d_call: .
cdr3_aa: CASSPQRASYNEQFF
cdr3_nt: TGTGCCAGCAGCCCCCAGCGGGCCTCCTACAATGAGCAGTTCTTC

j_call: TRBJ2-5
clone_size: .
v_call: TRBV5-1
d_call: .
cdr3_aa: CASSWRDSQETQYF
cdr3_nt: TGCGCCAGCAGCTGGCGGGACAGCCAAGAGACCCAGTACTTC

j_call: TRBJ2-3
clone_size: .
v_call: TRBV4-3
d_call: .
cdr3_aa: CASSQDPGPRFISTDTQYF
cdr3_nt: TGCGCCAGCAGCCAAGATCCGGGTCCCAGATTCATTAGCACAGATACGCAGTATTTT

j_call: TRBJ1-3
clone_size: .
v_call: TRBV18
d_call: .
cdr3_aa: CASSPSTAYSGNTIYF
cdr3_nt: TGTGCCAGCTCACCCTCGACAGCCTACTCTGGAAACACCATATATTTT

j_call: TRBJ1-5
clone_size: .
v_call: TRBV28
d_call: TRBD1
cdr3_aa: CASSQTQYRGPYQPQHF
cdr3_nt: TGTGCCAGCAGCCAAACTCAATACAGGGGGCCCTATCAGCCCCAGCATTTT

j_call: TRBJ2-2
clone_size: .
v_call: TRBV3-1
d_call: .
cdr3_aa: CASSQERGSLAGELFF
cdr3_nt: TGTGCCAGCAGCCAAGAACGGGGGAGTCTCGCCGGGGAGCTGTTTTTT

j_call: TRBJ1-4
clone_size: few
v_call: TRBV4-1
d_call: .
cdr3_aa: CASSPGTVFNEKLFF
cdr3_nt: TGCGCCAGCAGCCCTGGGACTGTCTTTAATGAAAAACTGTTTTTT

j_call: TRBJ1-5
clone_size: .
v_call: TRBV2
d_call: .
cdr3_aa: CASSERSHSNQPQHF
cdr3_nt: TGTGCCAGCAGTGAAAGGAGTCATAGCAATCAGCCCCAGCATTTT

j_call: TRBJ1-5
clone_size: .
v_call: TRBV4-3
d_call: .
cdr3_aa: CASSHSVGQPQHF
cdr3_nt: TGCGCCAGCAGCCACAGTGTCGGGCAGCCCCAGCATTTT

j_call: TRBJ2-1
clone_size: many
v_call: TRBV7-2
d_call: TRBD2
cdr3_aa: CASSSSGGGGPEQFF
cdr3_nt: TGTGCCAGCAGCTCAAGCGGGGGGGGAGGTCCGGAGCAGTTCTTC

j_call: TRBJ2-3
clone_size: many
v_call: TRBV5-1
d_call: TRBD1
cdr3_aa: CASSLDRGEDTQYF
cdr3_nt: TGCGCCAGCAGCTTGGACAGGGGCGAAGATACGCAGTATTTT

j_call: TRBJ2-3
clone_size: many
v_call: TRBV29-1
d_call: .
cdr3_aa: CSVDYSYTDTQYF
cdr3_nt: TGCAGCGTTGACTACAGCTACACAGATACGCAGTATTTT

j_call: TRBJ2-3
clone_size: many
v_call: TRBV7-3
d_call: .
cdr3_aa: CASTVGAGTTDTQYF
cdr3_nt: TGTGCCAGCACCGTGGGGGCGGGGACCACAGATACGCAGTATTTT

j_call: TRBJ2-3
clone_size: .
v_call: TRBV5-4
d_call: TRBD2
cdr3_aa: CASSSGLAGLTDTQYF
cdr3_nt: TGTGCCAGCAGCTCCGGACTAGCGGGCCTCACAGATACGCAGTATTTT

j_call: TRBJ1-1
clone_size: few
v_call: TRBV18
d_call: .
cdr3_aa: CASSPPARNTEAFF
cdr3_nt: TGTGCCAGCTCACCACCGGCCAGAAACACTGAAGCTTTCTTT

j_call: TRBJ1-6
clone_size: .
v_call: TRBV9
d_call: .
cdr3_aa: CASSVAGQRGSPLHF
cdr3_nt: TGTGCCAGCAGCGTAGCGGGGCAGCGCGGCTCACCCCTCCACTTT